A selection of T cell receptor beta chains follows, all from one sample in a study of siplizumab effects on memory and regulatory T cells. Assay used: immunoSEQ multiplex PCR; TCRdb lists only in-frame clones, some missing. Among some 100,000 clones, about nine tenths were seen once, and the ten largest hold roughly 2.7%. The sequencing sample was made of CD4+ T cells sorted from blood. These TCRs come from a human donor in good health. Some clones in this sample may be carry-over from other donors' samples. The CDR3 runs from the conserved cysteine through the conserved F or W. The D gene is left open where the match is weak. For some rows the clone size is stated as once, few or many, or as a class when expanded; others skip it.

D gene | J gene | V gene | clone size | CDR3 DNA | CDR3 protein
- | TRBJ2-7 | TRBV5-1 | - | TGCGCCAGCAGCTTGCGGGTAGCGGAGCCGTACGAGCAGTACTTC | CASSLRVAEPYEQYF
- | TRBJ2-3 | TRBV25-1 | once | TGTGCCAGCGGCCAGGGACCAAGCACAGATACGCAGTATTTT | CASGQGPSTDTQYF
- | TRBJ1-2 | TRBV28 | - | TGTGCCAGCAGGCTTGCATTAGGAGCTAACTATGGCTACACCTTC | CASRLALGANYGYTF
TRBD1 | TRBJ1-3 | TRBV19 | - | TGTGCCAGTAGTTCCTGGACAGGCTCTGGAAACACCATATATTTT | CASSSWTGSGNTIYF
- | TRBJ2-2 | TRBV18 | - | TGTGCCAGCTCACCACTACCGATAGCGAACACCGGGGAGCTGTTTTTT | CASSPLPIANTGELFF
- | TRBJ2-2 | TRBV5-5 | - | TGTGCCAGCCGCAGAGAGGACAGGAACACCGGGGAGCTGTTTTTT | CASRREDRNTGELFF
TRBD1 | TRBJ1-1 | TRBV15 | - | TGTGCCACCAGCGATCAGGGGGCTCGGACTGAAGCTTTCTTT | CATSDQGARTEAFF
TRBD1 | TRBJ2-7 | TRBV4-1 | - | TGCGCCAGCAGCCAAGATAGTAACAGGGGCGATACCTACGAGCAGTACTTC | CASSQDSNRGDTYEQYF
- | TRBJ2-5 | TRBV28 | - | TGTGCCAGCAGTTTATACTTTTCGCGAGCGGGCGGACCTCAGTACTTC | CASSLYFSRAGGPQYF
- | TRBJ2-3 | TRBV5-6 | - | TGTGCCAGCAGGATGGGACGTCCCGCAGATACGCAGTATTTT | CASRMGRPADTQYF
- | TRBJ2-3 | TRBV9 | - | TGTGCCAGCAGCGTAGCCGCCGCTAGCACAGATACGCAGTATTTT | CASSVAAASTDTQYF